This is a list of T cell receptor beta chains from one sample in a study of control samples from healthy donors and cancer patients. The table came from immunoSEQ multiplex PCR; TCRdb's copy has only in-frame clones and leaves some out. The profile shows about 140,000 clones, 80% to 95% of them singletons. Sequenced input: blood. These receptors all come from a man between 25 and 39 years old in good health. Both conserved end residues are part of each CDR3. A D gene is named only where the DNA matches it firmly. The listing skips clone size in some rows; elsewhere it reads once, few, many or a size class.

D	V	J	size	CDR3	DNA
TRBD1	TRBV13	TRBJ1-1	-	CASSINRGSMNTEAFF	TGTGCCAGCAGCATTAACAGGGGGTCAATGAACACTGAAGCTTTCTTT
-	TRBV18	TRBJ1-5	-	CASSPGQADQPQHF	TGTGCCAGCTCACCAGGGCAGGCAGATCAGCCCCAGCATTTT
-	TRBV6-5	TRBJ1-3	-	CASRRGVVRDTIYF	TGTGCCAGCCGAAGGGGGGTAGTGAGAGACACCATATATTTT
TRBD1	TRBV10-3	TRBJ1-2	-	CAISETLQRTGTMGYTF	TGTGCCATCAGTGAGACCCTCCAAAGGACAGGGACCATGGGCTACACCTTC
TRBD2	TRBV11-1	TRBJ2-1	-	CASSPRTSGMGNEQFF	TGTGCCAGCAGCCCGCGGACTAGCGGGATGGGGAATGAGCAGTTCTTC
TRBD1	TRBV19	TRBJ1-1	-	CASSKTGGIEAFF	TGTGCCAGTAGTAAAACAGGGGGCATAGAAGCTTTCTTT
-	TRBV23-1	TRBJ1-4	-	CASSQPRFQLGEKLFF	TGCGCCAGCAGTCAACCCCGTTTTCAATTAGGGGAAAAACTGTTTTTT
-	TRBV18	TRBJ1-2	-	CASSPWEGVIINYGYTF	TGTGCCAGCTCACCATGGGAGGGGGTCATTATTAACTATGGCTACACCTTC
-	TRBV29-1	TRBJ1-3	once	CSVADQLSGNTIYF	TGCAGCGTTGCGGACCAGCTCTCTGGAAACACCATATATTTT
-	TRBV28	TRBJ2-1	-	CACRGGEEYNEQFF	TGTGCCTGCAGAGGCGGAGAAGAGTACAATGAGCAGTTCTTC
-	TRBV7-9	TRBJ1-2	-	CASSLVGQGYGYTF	TGTGCCAGCAGCTTAGTGGGGCAGGGCTATGGCTACACCTTC
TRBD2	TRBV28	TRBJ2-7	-	CASSRLAAPYEQYF	TGTGCCAGCAGCCGACTAGCGGCCCCCTACGAGCAGTACTTC
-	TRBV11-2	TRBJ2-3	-	CASSLRDTQYF	TGTGCCAGCAGCTTACGTGATACGCAGTATTTT
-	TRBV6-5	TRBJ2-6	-	CASSYLGNSGANVLTF	TGTGCCAGCAGTTACCTCGGAAACTCTGGGGCCAACGTCCTGACTTTC
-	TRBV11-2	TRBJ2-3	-	CASSLERITDTQYF	TGTGCCAGCAGCTTAGAACGGATCACAGATACGCAGTATTTT
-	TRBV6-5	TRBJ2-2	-	CASILFGELFF	TGTGCCAGCATCTTATTTGGGGAGCTGTTTTTT
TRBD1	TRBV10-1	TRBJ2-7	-	CASIHSPGQGAYEQYF	TGCGCCAGTATCCACAGTCCGGGACAGGGGGCCTACGAGCAGTACTTC
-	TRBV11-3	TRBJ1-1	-	CASSSKGWVTEAFF	TGTGCCAGCAGCTCCAAGGGGTGGGTCACTGAAGCTTTCTTT
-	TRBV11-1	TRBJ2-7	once	CASSLFPSEQYF	TGTGCCAGCAGCTTATTTCCTTCAGAGCAGTACTTC
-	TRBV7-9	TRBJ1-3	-	CASRDTMGGNTIYF	TGTGCCAGCAGAGACACTATGGGTGGAAACACCATATATTTT
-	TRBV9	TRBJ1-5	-	CASSVLGDQPQHF	TGTGCCAGCAGCGTACTAGGAGATCAGCCCCAGCATTTT
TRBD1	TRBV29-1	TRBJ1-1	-	CSVDPRDRQNTEAFF	TGCAGCGTTGACCCACGGGACAGACAGAACACTGAAGCTTTCTTT
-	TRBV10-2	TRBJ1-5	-	CATRDVLLDQPQHF	TGCGCCACACGGGACGTTCTTTTGGATCAGCCCCAGCATTTT
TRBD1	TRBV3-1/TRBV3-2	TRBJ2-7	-	CASRPTGGDEQYF	TGTGCCAGCAGACCAACAGGGGGCGATGAGCAGTACTTC
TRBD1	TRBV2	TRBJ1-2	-	CASSLLRTGGNYGYTF	TGTGCCAGCAGTCTATTACGGACAGGCGGGAACTATGGCTACACCTTC
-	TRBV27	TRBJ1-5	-	CASCPTGAGGNQPQHF	TGTGCCAGCTGTCCAACGGGGGCGGGGGGGAATCAGCCCCAGCATTTT
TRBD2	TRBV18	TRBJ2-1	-	CASSSSGSSYNEQFF	TGTGCCAGCTCGTCTAGCGGGAGCTCCTACAATGAGCAGTTCTTC
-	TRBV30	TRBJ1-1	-	CAWSVQGGQGEAFF	TGTGCCTGGAGTGTACAAGGCGGTCAGGGGGAAGCTTTCTTT
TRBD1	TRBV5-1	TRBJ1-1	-	CASSHRQGGSTEAFF	TGCGCCAGCAGCCACAGACAGGGCGGCTCCACTGAAGCTTTCTTT
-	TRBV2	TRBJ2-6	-	CASRSSVESGANVLTF	TGTGCCAGCAGGTCAAGCGTGGAATCTGGGGCCAACGTCCTGACTTTC
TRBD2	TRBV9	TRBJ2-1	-	CASSVSGPSYNEQFF	TGTGCCAGCAGCGTTAGCGGGCCCTCCTACAATGAGCAGTTCTTC
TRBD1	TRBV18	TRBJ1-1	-	CAGLQGFGTEAFF	TGTGCCGGACTACAGGGGTTTGGCACTGAAGCTTTCTTT
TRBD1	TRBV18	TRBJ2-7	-	CASSKGQGDYEQYF	TGTGCCAGCTCGAAGGGACAGGGGGATTACGAGCAGTACTTC
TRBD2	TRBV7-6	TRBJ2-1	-	CASSSREGSYNEQFF	TGTGCCAGCAGCTCCCGGGAGGGCTCCTACAATGAGCAGTTCTTC
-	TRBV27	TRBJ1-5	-	CASSLQGNQPQHF	TGTGCCAGCAGTCTTCAGGGCAATCAGCCCCAGCATTTT
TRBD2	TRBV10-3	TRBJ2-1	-	CATMATSGLNEQFF	TGTGCCACCATGGCAACTAGCGGGTTAAATGAGCAGTTCTTC
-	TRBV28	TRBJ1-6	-	CASSVGFVTLHF	TGTGCCAGCAGTGTAGGTTTCGTCACCCTCCACTTT
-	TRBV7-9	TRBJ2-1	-	CASSGEGGTGDSYNEQFF	TGTGCCAGCAGCGGAGAGGGGGGGACAGGCGATTCCTACAATGAGCAGTTCTTC
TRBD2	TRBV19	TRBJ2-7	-	CASSKARLAGGSYEQYF	TGTGCCAGTAGTAAAGCACGCCTAGCGGGAGGGTCTTACGAGCAGTACTTC
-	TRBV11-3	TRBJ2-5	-	CASSFRHRTVYAGVQETQYF	TGTGCCAGCAGCTTTCGCCACCGGACAGTTTATGCGGGAGTACAAGAGACCCAGTACTTC
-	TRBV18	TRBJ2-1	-	CASSLIRSGAYNEQFF	TGTGCCAGCTCATTAATAAGAAGCGGAGCCTACAATGAGCAGTTCTTC
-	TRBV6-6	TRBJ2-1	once	CASRSTGQQSYNEQFF	TGTGCCAGCAGATCTACAGGACAGCAATCCTACAATGAGCAGTTCTTC
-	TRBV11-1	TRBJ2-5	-	CASSLGLVGQETQYF	TGTGCCAGCAGCTTAGGACTAGTGGGTCAAGAGACCCAGTACTTC